One and the same sample provided the 28 T cell receptor beta chains below, sequenced in a study of blood T cell repertoires in COVID-19 (dated by TCRdb to about 2020). The library relied on the immunoSEQ multiplex PCR assay. Held by TCRdb, this immuneACCESS table contains in-frame sequences only and omits some clones. Under half of the omission traces to an unresolved V gene where checked; the cause of the rest is unknown. In this sample the table shows 300,000 to 400,000 clones, about 89% of which occur a single time. In total, the top ten clones hold roughly 6% of the sample. The sequencing input was peripheral blood. The receptors originated from a woman between 50 and 59 years old with COVID-19, enrolled during active disease.

The rearrangement joins TRBV3-1 (or the pseudogene TRBV3-2) to TRBJ1-1; 9 bases line up with TRBD1. V trimming: 5 bases; J trimming: 3 bases; junction bases outside the gene matches: 7. Germline loops: CDR1 LGHDT, CDR2 YNNKEL (reference sequence). This CDR3 region has 15 residues. The CDR3 here is CASSTQTGGDTEAFF. The DNA of the CDR3 is TGTGCCAGCAGCACCCAGACAGGGGGGGACACTGAAGCTTTCTTT.

The rearrangement links TRBV5-1 to TRBJ2-3; 10 nucleotides match TRBD2. The CDR3 loop spans 16 amino acids. V shed 4 bases and J 3 bases; nucleotides not matched to a gene: 8. The V gene's germline CDR1 is SGHRS and CDR2 YFSETQ. CDR3 sequence reads: CASSPGTSVRTDTQYF. The CDR3 DNA reads TGCGCCAGCAGCCCAGGGACTAGCGTTAGAACAGATACGCAGTATTTT.

This clone was seen just once. V gene TRBV14 combines with J gene TRBJ1-2; D possibly corresponds to TRBD1 (6 bases). V was trimmed by 1 base and J by 8 bases, leaving 14 bases between them. Germline CDR1 SGHDN, CDR2 FVKESK. The CDR3 has 14 amino acids. CDR3 sequence reads: CASSQGGQGHGYTF. The CDR3 nucleotides read TGTGCCAGCAGCCAAGGGGGCCAGGGACACGGCTACACCTTC. Full variable domain (remainder filled in from reference TRBV14 and TRBJ1-2): EAGVTQFPSHSVIEKGQTVTLRCDPISGHDNLYWYRRVMGKEIKFLLHFVKESKQDESGMPNNRFLAERTGGTYSTLKVQPAELEDSGVYFCASSQGGQGHGYTFGSGTRLTVV.

The V gene is TRBV28, the J gene TRBJ1-6; D is undetermined. CDR3 length equals 19 residues. Per germline, CDR1 MDHEN and CDR2 SYDVKM. V was trimmed by 4 bases and J by 5 bases, leaving 24 bases between them. The CDR3 sequence: CASSSGGGNRAFDNSPLHF. The CDR3 coding sequence is TGTGCCAGCAGTTCAGGCGGCGGGAACAGAGCTTTTGATAATTCACCCCTCCACTTT. Full variable domain (remainder filled in from reference TRBV28 and TRBJ1-6): DVKVTQSSRYLVKRTGEKVFLECVQDMDHENMFWYRQDPGLGLRLIYFSYDVKMKEKGDIPEGYSVSREKKERFSLILESASTNQTSMYLCASSSGGGNRAFDNSPLHFGNGTRLTVT.

This rearrangement joins TRBV4-1 to TRBJ2-5, with D uncertain. The CDR3 is 15 amino acids. V lost 0 bases and J 2 bases, leaving 10 bases between the germline ends. Germline V gives CDR1 MGHRA, CDR2 YSYEKL. The CDR3 region is CASSQEPVPQETQYF. CDR3 sequence (DNA): TGCGCCAGCAGCCAAGAACCAGTCCCTCAAGAGACCCAGTACTTC.

The chain combines TRBV24-1 with TRBJ1-2; 7 bases are shared with TRBD1. The germline gives CDR1 KGHDR, CDR2 SFDVKD. Trimming removed 9 bases from V and 8 bases from J; junction bases left unmatched: 5. CDR3 length: 11 residues. CDR3 amino acids: CATWTGGGYTF. Written as DNA, the CDR3 is TGTGCCACCTGGACAGGTGGGGGCTACACCTTC.

This chain connects TRBV27 to TRBJ2-3; D is unclear. Deletions cut 5 bases from V and 2 bases from J, with 11 bases between. The CDR3 covers 14 residues. CDR1 is MNHEY, CDR2 SMNVEV, per germline (reference sequence). CDR3 DNA sequence: TGTGCCAGCAGTCCTCCCCGGTTCACAGATACGCAGTATTTT. Protein: CASSPPRFTDTQYF.

This chain links TRBV19 with TRBJ1-3; possibly TRBD1 for D (6 bases). Trimming took off 9 bases at V and 4 bases at J, with 10 bases between the two ends. The CDR3 totals 12 residues. Germline assignment: CDR1 LNHDA and CDR2 SQIVND (reference sequence). The CDR3 protein is CASHDRGNTIYF. The CDR3 DNA follows: TGTGCCAGCCACGACAGGGGAAACACCATATATTTT. Full variable domain (missing parts from reference TRBV19 and TRBJ1-3): DGGITQSPKYLFRKEGQNVTLSCEQNLNHDAMYWYRQDPGQGLRLIYYSQIVNDFQKGDIAEGYSVSREKKESFPLTVTSAQKNPTAFYLCASHDRGNTIYFGEGSWLTVV.

The chain joins TRBV10-3 to TRBJ2-1; D possibly corresponds to TRBD2 (5 bases). Trimming took 3 bases from V and 8 from J, leaving 11 bases between them. CDR1 and CDR2 from the germline V gene are ENHRY and SYGVKD. This CDR3 has 13 amino acids. The CDR3 DNA reads TGTGCCATCAGTGATTCGGGGTCCGATGAGCAGTTCTTC. Its protein is CAISDSGSDEQFF.

The V and J genes are TRBV24-1 and TRBJ1-2, with 9 nucleotides matching TRBD1. Germline CDR1 and CDR2: KGHDR and SFDVKD. This CDR3 is built from 17 residues. Trimming at V came to 5 bases and at J to 2 bases, leaving 11 bases not matched to a gene. CDR3 DNA: TGTGCCACCAGTGCACCTCCCGGGACAGGGATGAACTATGGCTACACCTTC. Protein product: CATSAPPGTGMNYGYTF.

The CDR3 spells CASSTGDRVGNTIYF. The CDR3 nucleotides are TGTGCCAGCAGTACCGGGGACAGGGTTGGAAACACCATATATTTT. The chain carries TRBV9 and TRBJ1-3; 9 bases map to TRBD1. This CDR3 contains 15 residues. The germline gives CDR1 SGDLS, CDR2 YYNGEE. Germline trimming cut 5 bases from V and 3 bases from J; bases unmatched to any gene: 6.

The chain has TRBV7-9 and TRBJ2-1, with TRBD2 identical over 12 bases. The CDR3 has 16 amino acids. CDR1 is SEHNR, CDR2 FQNEAQ, per germline (reference sequence). V gave up 6 bases and J gave up 8 bases; unmatched junction bases: 11. DNA for the CDR3: TGTGCCAGCAGTCGCAGACTAGCGGGAGACAGGTATGAGCAGTTCTTC. Translated: CASSRRLAGDRYEQFF.

The chain is built from TRBV21-1 and TRBJ2-3; the table's D call, TRBD2, was not checked against the DNA. TRBV21-1 is classified as a pseudogene. The CDR3 totals 18 residues. CDR3 protein: CASSKRVGASVTLAPRYF. CDR3 DNA sequence: TGTGCCAGCAGCAAACGAGTCGGGGCTAGCGTAACCCTCGCCCCGCGGTATTTT.

The genes are TRBV7-9 and TRBJ2-3; 13 bases align to TRBD2. Germline CDR1 SEHNR, CDR2 FQNEAQ (reference sequence). CDR3 length equals 16 residues. V lost 4 bases to trimming and J lost 4 bases; unmatched junction nucleotides: 5. CDR3 coding DNA: TGTGCCAGCAGCTCGGGACTAGCGGGATTCTCAGATACGCAGTATTTT. Its translation: CASSSGLAGFSDTQYF.

The chain carries TRBV7-9 and TRBJ2-2; D may be TRBD1 (5 bases). Germline V gene data show CDR1 as SEHNR and CDR2 as FQNEAQ (reference sequence). The CDR3 sequence is 15 residues long. V was trimmed by 6 bases and J by 0 bases, leaving 11 bases between them. The CDR3 coding sequence is TGTGCCAGCAGTCGGACACCGGCGAACACCGGGGAGCTGTTTTTT. Translation: CASSRTPANTGELFF.

This rearrangement joins TRBV19 to TRBJ2-7; TRBD2 might be the D (6 bases). The V end was cut by 1 base, the J end by 2 bases, with 12 bases between. From germline, CDR1 is LNHDA and CDR2 SQIVND (reference sequence). This CDR3 spans 15 amino acids. The CDR3 DNA follows: TGTGCCAGTAGTATAGCCGGGGGAGCGACCTACGAGCAGTACTTC. Its translation is CASSIAGGATYEQYF. Combining the CDR3 with reference TRBV19 and TRBJ2-7 gives the whole variable domain DGGITQSPKYLFRKEGQNVTLSCEQNLNHDAMYWYRQDPGQGLRLIYYSQIVNDFQKGDIAEGYSVSREKKESFPLTVTSAQKNPTAFYLCASSIAGGATYEQYFGPGTRLTVT.

The V call is TRBV27, the J call TRBJ2-1, with 7 bases aligning to TRBD1. Germline CDR1 and CDR2: MNHEY and SMNVEV (reference sequence). The CDR3 is made up of 13 amino acids. With V trimmed by 6 bases and J by 5 bases, 4 bases remained unmatched. Here the CDR3 reads CASRDRLHNEQFF. CDR3 coding DNA: TGTGCCAGCAGGGACAGGCTCCACAATGAGCAGTTCTTC.

The V gene is TRBV7-8, the J gene TRBJ1-1; D possibly corresponds to TRBD1 (5 bases). The CDR3 contains 16 residues. V lost 5 bases and J 0 bases, leaving 16 bases between the germline ends. Per germline, CDR1 SGHVS and CDR2 FQNEAQ. The CDR3: CASSHGGWVMNTEAFF. As DNA, the CDR3 is TGTGCCAGCAGCCACGGGGGATGGGTCATGAACACTGAAGCTTTCTTT. The whole variable domain, remainder taken from reference TRBV7-8 and TRBJ1-1, is GAGVSQSPRYKVAKRGQDVALRCDPISGHVSLFWYQQALGQGPEFLTYFQNEAQLDKSGLPSDRFFAERPEGSVSTLKIQRTQQEDSAVYLCASSHGGWVMNTEAFFGQGTRLTVV.

The chain links TRBV9 to TRBJ1-6; D may be TRBD1 (5 bases). The length of the CDR3 is 13 residues. Germline V lookup: CDR1 SGDLS, CDR2 YYNGEE. Between the trimmed V and J ends, which lost 0 bases and 7 bases, there was a span of 5 bases. The CDR3 DNA is TGTGCCAGCAGCGTAGAGGGGAATTCACCCCTCCACTTT. Protein product: CASSVEGNSPLHF.

CDR3 region: CASSVGTGPFYGYTF. Written as DNA, the CDR3 is TGCGCCAGCAGCGTCGGGACAGGGCCCTTCTATGGCTACACCTTC. This sequence joins TRBV5-1 and TRBJ1-2; 9 nucleotides line up with TRBD1. V gave up 4 bases and J gave up 4 bases; unmatched junction bases: 8. Germline loops: CDR1 SGHRS, CDR2 YFSETQ. CDR3 length: 15 residues. Looking up the rest from reference TRBV5-1 and TRBJ1-2 gives the full variable domain: KAGVTQTPRYLIKTRGQQVTLSCSPISGHRSVSWYQQTPGQGLQFLFEYFSETQRNKGNFPGRFSGRQFSNSRSEMNVSTLELGDSALYLCASSVGTGPFYGYTFGSGTRLTVV.

The CDR3 region is CASSRRDRGVLGANVLTF. DNA of the CDR3: TGTGCCAGTAGTCGCCGGGACAGGGGAGTATTAGGGGCCAACGTCCTGACTTTC. J is TRBJ2-6 and V is TRBV19; 10 bases are a match to TRBD1. This CDR3 is 18 amino acids long. V shed 5 bases and J 4 bases; nucleotides not matched to a gene: 11. Germline assignment: CDR1 LNHDA and CDR2 SQIVND (reference sequence).

V usage is TRBV4-3 and J usage is TRBJ2-4; D might be TRBD1 (5 bases). This CDR3 region has 16 residues. Germline V gene lookup returns CDR1 LGHNA and CDR2 YSLEER. Trimming stripped 3 bases from V and 1 base from J, with 13 bases between. This chain's CDR3 is CASSQKGFGAKNIQYF. CDR3 coding DNA: TGCGCCAGCAGCCAGAAGGGGTTCGGGGCCAAAAACATTCAGTACTTC.

The CDR3 spells CASSWDGSTGELFF. The CDR3 DNA is TGCGCCAGCAGCTGGGACGGGAGCACCGGGGAGCTGTTTTTT. The J gene is TRBJ2-2, the V gene TRBV5-1; a possible D gene is TRBD2 (6 bases). This CDR3 comprises 14 residues. The V gene lost 3 bases and the J gene lost 4 bases, with 10 bases spanning the gap. Germline-derived CDR1 and CDR2 are SGHRS and YFSETQ. The variable domain in full, completed from reference TRBV5-1 and TRBJ2-2, reads KAGVTQTPRYLIKTRGQQVTLSCSPISGHRSVSWYQQTPGQGLQFLFEYFSETQRNKGNFPGRFSGRQFSNSRSEMNVSTLELGDSALYLCASSWDGSTGELFFGEGSRLTVL.

V and J are TRBV5-1 and TRBJ2-7, with D tentatively TRBD1 (6 bases). The CDR3 loop spans 14 amino acids. Trimming cost V 2 bases and J 2 bases, with 11 bases left between them. Germline V gene data show CDR1 as SGHRS and CDR2 as YFSETQ. The CDR3 sequence: CASSFTGHPYEQYF. The CDR3 nucleotides read TGCGCCAGCAGCTTTACAGGGCATCCCTACGAGCAGTACTTC.

This clone showed up just once. The V and J genes are TRBV27 and TRBJ2-7; TRBD2 matches 10 bases. This CDR3 is built from 18 residues. Looked up from germline, CDR1 is MNHEY and CDR2 is SMNVEV (reference sequence). V lost 2 bases, J lost 3 bases, and 13 bases stayed unmatched. CDR3 DNA: TGTGCCAGCAGTTTAAGGGATAGACCGGGACTAGCGAACTACGAGCAGTACTTC. It yields the protein CASSLRDRPGLANYEQYF.

The chain uses TRBV18 and TRBJ1-4, with D perhaps matching TRBD1 (6 bases). The germline gives CDR1 KGHSH, CDR2 LQKENI. V was shortened by 3 bases and J by 8 bases, with 13 bases between the two germline ends. This CDR3 has 14 amino acids. The CDR3 loop is CASSPGQNGEKLFF. The CDR3 DNA reads TGTGCCAGCTCACCGGGACAAAACGGGGAAAAACTGTTTTTT.

V gene TRBV18 combines with J gene TRBJ1-1; 8 nucleotides align to TRBD1. Germline-derived CDR1 and CDR2 are KGHSH and LQKENI. The CDR3 length is 15 residues. V shed 3 bases, J shed 6 bases, and the junction held 9 bases outside the gene matches. CDR3 protein: CASSPAGTGSPEAFF. CDR3 in DNA: TGTGCCAGCTCACCCGCCGGGACAGGTTCGCCTGAAGCTTTCTTT.

This chain connects TRBV5-1 to TRBJ2-2; no firm D call. Per the germline V gene, CDR1 is SGHRS and CDR2 is YFSETQ. The CDR3 consists of 14 residues. Between the trimmed V and J ends, which lost 2 bases and 5 bases, there was a span of 10 bases. The CDR3 bases are TGCGCCAGCAGCTTTAGCCCGACGACCGGGGAGCTGTTTTTT. Protein: CASSFSPTTGELFF.